The 21 T cell receptor beta chains below were found in one sample sequenced in a study of beta chain features in type 1 diabetes. The investigators reverse transcribed all of the isolated RNA, so they sequenced expressed TCRB transcripts. Some clones are missing from TCRdb's copy, which holds only in-frame ones; the method was immunoSEQ multiplex PCR. The sample includes fewer than 550,000 clones, 9.5% to 12% of them seen just once. The specimen was naive CD4+ T cells from blood. The receptors stem from a woman aged 18-29 years in good health.

This clone was recorded a few times. The chain couples TRBV30 to TRBJ1-3; the D is unclear. Trimming pared 3 bases from V and 0 bases from J, leaving 9 bases between. The CDR3 has 14 residues. CDR1 is GTSNPN and CDR2 is SVGIG in the germline V gene (reference sequence). DNA of the CDR3: TGTGCCTGGAGCGCCAGATTCTCTGGAAACACCATATATTTT. The encoded protein is CAWSARFSGNTIYF.

This clone was recorded a few times. The gene calls are TRBV30 and TRBJ2-4, with D unclear. Per the germline V gene, CDR1 is GTSNPN and CDR2 is SVGIG (reference sequence). The CDR3 has 12 amino acids. V shed 4 bases and J shed 5 bases, with 9 bases lying between them. Written as DNA, the CDR3 is TGTGCCTGGATGTACAATGAAAACATTCAGTACTTC. Amino acid sequence: CAWMYNENIQYF. The full variable domain, its missing parts supplied by reference TRBV30 and TRBJ2-4, is SQTIHQWPATLVQPVGSPLSLECTVEGTSNPNLYWYRQAAGRGLQLLFYSVGIGQISSEVPQNLSASRPQDRQFILSSKKLLLSDSGFYLCAWMYNENIQYFGAGTRLSVL.

The V and J genes are TRBV13 and TRBJ2-5, with a weak D call TRBD1 (6 bases). With 4 bases removed from V and 5 bases from J, the gap between germline ends came to 20 bases. The CDR3 is made up of 16 amino acids. Per germline, CDR1 PRHDT and CDR2 FYEKMQ (reference sequence). The CDR3 reads CASSSRVQGRLETQYF. CDR3 nucleotide sequence: TGTGCCAGCAGCTCCAGGGTACAGGGTCGGTTGGAGACCCAGTACTTC. The whole variable domain, remainder taken from reference TRBV13 and TRBJ2-5, is AAGVIQSPRHLIKEKRETATLKCYPIPRHDTVYWYQQGPGQDPQFLISFYEKMQSDKGSIPDRFSAQQFSDYHSELNMSSLELGDSALYFCASSSRVQGRLETQYFGPGTRLLVL.

This clone was seen more than once but under ten times. This chain joins TRBV2 and TRBJ1-1; 9 bases are shared with TRBD1. Trimming removed 7 bases from V and 5 bases from J; junction bases left unmatched: 8. Germline loops: CDR1 SNHLY, CDR2 FYNNEI. This CDR3 is built from 14 residues. This CDR3 reads CASNTGTGRTEAFF. The CDR3 DNA sequence: TGTGCCAGCAATACCGGGACAGGGAGAACTGAAGCTTTCTTT.

The CDR3: CATSRTKSLETGQVGRQYF. The CDR3, as DNA: TGTGCCACCAGCAGGACCAAAAGTCTTGAAACAGGGCAAGTCGGCAGGCAGTATTTT. The chain has TRBV15 and TRBJ2-3; TRBD1 is a possible D gene (6 bases). Trimming left V 3 bases short and J 11 bases short, with 33 bases between. Germline lookup yields CDR1 LNHNV and CDR2 YYDKDF (reference sequence). The CDR3 totals 19 residues.

A few counts support this clone. The chain is built from TRBV18 and TRBJ2-1; TRBD2 is a possible D gene (5 bases). The V gene lost 3 bases and the J gene lost 8 bases, with 11 bases spanning the gap. The CDR3 loop spans 13 amino acids. Germline V CDR1 and CDR2: KGHSH, LQKENI. The CDR3 DNA reads as TGTGCCAGCTCACCTTTCGTCGGGGATGAGCAGTTCTTC. It encodes CASSPFVGDEQFF.

This chain connects TRBV30 to TRBJ2-3, with 7 positions matching TRBD1. The CDR3 is 13 amino acids. V lost 4 bases, J lost 7 bases, and 8 bases stayed unmatched. From germline, CDR1 is GTSNPN and CDR2 SVGIG (reference sequence). The CDR3 is CAWTGGNPNTQYF. The CDR3 region has the DNA TGTGCCTGGACAGGGGGAAATCCAAATACGCAGTATTTT.

This clone was observed a few times. The chain recombines TRBV14 with TRBJ2-7; D gene ambiguous. V lost 1 base, J lost 7 bases, and 8 bases lay in between. The germline V gene encodes CDR1 SGHDN and CDR2 FVKESK. The CDR3 consists of 12 residues. The CDR3 DNA reads TGTGCCAGCAGCCAAGCAAAAGGGGAGCAGTACGTC. This sequence encodes CASSQAKGEQYV.

This clone showed up just a few times. The V call is TRBV4-1, the J call TRBJ2-5, with D unresolved. Per the germline V gene, CDR1 is MGHRA and CDR2 is YSYEKL. The CDR3 has 14 residues. The germline V and J ends were trimmed by 1 base and 1 base, with 7 bases remaining between them. The CDR3 protein is CASSQVQLQETQYF. As DNA, the CDR3 is TGCGCCAGCAGCCAAGTACAGCTCCAAGAGACCCAGTACTTC.

CDR3 DNA sequence: TGTGCCAGCAGCACACCCCACGACGGGGAGACCCAGTACTTC. This codes for CASSTPHDGETQYF. The J gene is TRBJ2-5, the V gene TRBV5-6; D gene ambiguous. The CDR3 loop spans 14 amino acids. The V gene lost 4 bases and the J gene lost 5 bases, with 15 bases spanning the gap. Germline-derived CDR1 and CDR2 are SGHDT and YYEEEE.

The chain links TRBV9 to TRBJ1-1, with a possible D match to TRBD1 (5 bases). V was trimmed by 0 bases and J by 4 bases, leaving 16 bases between them. CDR1 is SGDLS and CDR2 is YYNGEE in the germline V gene. The CDR3 is made up of 16 amino acids. CDR3 in DNA: TGTGCCAGCAGCGTAGTTATGGACTTAACAGGCACTGAAGCTTTCTTT. It codes for CASSVVMDLTGTEAFF.

At least ten counts were recorded for this clone. CDR3 nucleotides: TGTGCCAGCAGTACTATTCGGCATCACTACGAGCAGTACGTC. This encodes CASSTIRHHYEQYV. V usage is TRBV28 and J usage is TRBJ2-7; D remains unclear. Per the germline V gene, CDR1 is MDHEN and CDR2 is SYDVKM. V gave up 5 bases and J gave up 3 bases, with 14 bases separating them. The CDR3 totals 14 residues.

This clone was counted a few times. J is TRBJ1-1 and V is TRBV7-3; maybe TRBD1 (5 bases). Trimming took 4 bases from V and 0 from J, leaving 12 bases between them. Germline values: CDR1 SGHTA, CDR2 FQGTGA. This CDR3 spans 15 amino acids. The CDR3 DNA follows: TGTGCCAGCAGCTCGGGAGACAGTATGAACACTGAAGCTTTCTTT. Translating gives CASSSGDSMNTEAFF.

V and J are TRBV7-9 and TRBJ2-1; 10 nucleotides line up with TRBD1. CDR1 and CDR2 (germline): SEHNR, FQNEAQ (reference sequence). Trimming took 5 bases from V and 9 from J; bases not matched to a gene: 7. This CDR3 has 14 residues. In DNA, the CDR3 is TGTGCCAGCAGCCACCGGGACAGGGGAGCTGAGCAGTTCTTC. Translating gives CASSHRDRGAEQFF.

This clone was recorded a few times. The gene calls are TRBV15 and TRBJ1-1; tentatively, D is TRBD1 (5 bases). Germline CDR1 LNHNV, CDR2 YYDKDF (reference sequence). V lost 0 bases and J 0 bases, leaving 5 bases between the germline ends. This CDR3 is built from 14 residues. The CDR3 is CATSREGVNTEAFF. The CDR3 DNA sequence: TGTGCCACCAGCAGAGAAGGGGTGAACACTGAAGCTTTCTTT.

This clone was picked up a small number of times. The chain employs TRBV7-9 and TRBJ1-1, with a possible D match to TRBD1 (6 bases). CDR3 size: 13 residues. The germline V gene encodes CDR1 SEHNR and CDR2 FQNEAQ (reference sequence). Trimming shortened V by 1 base and J by 6 bases, and 9 bases separated the two germline ends. The chain's CDR3 is CASSLVQGAEAFF. The CDR3 coding sequence is TGTGCCAGCAGCTTAGTACAGGGAGCTGAAGCTTTCTTT.

This clone turned up a few times. The chain employs TRBV10-3 and TRBJ1-1; no clear D gene. The V gene lost 0 bases and the J gene lost 0 bases, with 8 bases spanning the gap. Germline V gene lookup returns CDR1 ENHRY and CDR2 SYGVKD. The CDR3 covers 15 residues. CDR3 coding DNA: TGTGCCATCAGTGAGTCGGGTTACATGAACACTGAAGCTTTCTTT. Amino acid sequence: CAISESGYMNTEAFF.

DNA for the CDR3: TGTGCCTGGAGTCGGGGGGGCGGCAGCTACGAGCAGTACTTC. Residues: CAWSRGGGSYEQYF. The rearrangement links TRBV30 to TRBJ2-7; the match to TRBD2 covers 8 bases. Losses at the gene ends were 2 bases for V and 3 bases for J; bases not matched to a gene: 6. CDR3 length: 14 amino acids. Germline CDR1 and CDR2: GTSNPN and SVGIG (reference sequence).

In this sample, this clone turned up a few times. The V call is TRBV4-3, the J call TRBJ2-3; D is undetermined. Trimming shortened V by 4 bases and J by 6 bases, and 11 bases separated the two germline ends. Looked up from germline, CDR1 is LGHNA and CDR2 is YSLEER. CDR3 size: 13 residues. CDR3 in DNA: TGCGCCAGCAGCCCCTTTACGGCCGATACGCAGTATTTT. It yields the protein CASSPFTADTQYF.

This clone was counted a few times. This chain connects TRBV5-1 to TRBJ2-1; tentatively, D is TRBD1 or TRBD2 (5 bases each). This CDR3 has 15 residues. The ends were cut back, 0 bases at V and 8 bases at J, with 15 bases in the middle. Germline CDR1 and CDR2: SGHRS and YFSETQ. In nucleotides, the CDR3 is TGCGCCAGCAGCTTGGTAGGGACCGAAGGCGATGAGCAGTTCTTC. Its translation is CASSLVGTEGDEQFF.

This clone was seen more than once but under ten times. The chain links TRBV30 to TRBJ1-2; 7 nucleotides match TRBD1. The CDR3 consists of 13 residues. Per the germline V gene, CDR1 is GTSNPN and CDR2 is SVGIG (reference sequence). The V gene end was trimmed by 6 bases and the J gene end by 0 bases; junction bases not matched to a gene: 4. CDR3 sequence (DNA): TGTGCCTGTACCGGGACAGCTAACTATGGCTACACCTTC. This encodes CACTGTANYGYTF.